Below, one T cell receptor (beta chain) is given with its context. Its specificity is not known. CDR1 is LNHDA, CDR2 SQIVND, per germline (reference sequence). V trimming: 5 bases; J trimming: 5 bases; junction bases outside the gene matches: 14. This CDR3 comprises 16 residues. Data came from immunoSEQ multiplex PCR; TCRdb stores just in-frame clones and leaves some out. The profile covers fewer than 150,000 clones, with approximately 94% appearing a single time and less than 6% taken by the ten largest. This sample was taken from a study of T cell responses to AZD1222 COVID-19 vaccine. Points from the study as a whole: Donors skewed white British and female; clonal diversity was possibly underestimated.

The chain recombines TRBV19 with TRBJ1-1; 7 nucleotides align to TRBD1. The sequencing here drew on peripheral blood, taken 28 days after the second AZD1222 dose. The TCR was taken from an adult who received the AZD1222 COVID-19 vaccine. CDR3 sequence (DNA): TGTGCCAGTAGTCTGCGACAGGGAGGGACGCATACTGAAGCTTTCTTT. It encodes CASSLRQGGTHTEAFF. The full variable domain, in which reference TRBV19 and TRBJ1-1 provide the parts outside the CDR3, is DGGITQSPKYLFRKEGQNVTLSCEQNLNHDAMYWYRQDPGQGLRLIYYSQIVNDFQKGDIAEGYSVSREKKESFPLTVTSAQKNPTAFYLCASSLRQGGTHTEAFFGQGTRLTVV.